The clone carrying this TCR beta chain came up many times. The junction had 2 bases not matched to a gene; V was cut back by 6 bases and J by 4 bases. This CDR3 spans 12 amino acids. The germline V gene has CDR1 SQVTM and CDR2 ANQGSEA. RNA transcripts gave rise to amplified TCR beta CDR3 regions. The TCR CDR3 was amplified in a first-round RT-PCR using the HTBI primer set. TCRdb analysed the multiplex PCR reads with MiXCR anew, one entry per CDR3 protein. The table lists roughly 840,000 distinct CDR3 sequences, 35% to 45% of them singletons. These data originate in a study of T cells in Graves' hyperthyroidism and ophthalmopathy. Study information: At the time of initial diagnosis and before any treatment, peripheral blood was collected.

The PBMCs studied were ones that came from 8 to 10 ml fresh peripheral blood. Sequencing was performed on blood. This sequence joins TRBV29-1 and TRBJ1-2, with TRBD1 matching over 10 bases. This TCR was sampled from a man younger than 30 with Graves' hyperthyroidism. CDR3 DNA: TGCAGCGTCGGGACAGGGGCCTATGGCTACACCTTC. It encodes CSVGTGAYGYTF.